This section outlines one T cell receptor beta chain sequence together with its context. Its antigen is unidentified. The sample originates from a study of OX40 agonist ivuxolimab in advanced cancers. Between the trimmed V and J ends, which lost 0 bases and 10 bases, there was a span of 14 bases. CDR1 SGHRS and CDR2 YFSETQ come from the germline V gene. This CDR3 contains 14 residues. Profiled with immunoSEQ multiplex PCR; TCRdb holds only in-frame clones, not every one. The repertoire holds tens of thousands of clones, with roughly 92% as singletons. Autoimmune disease history or systemic immunosuppression disqualified patients. Study observations and caveats: Which antigen the expanded peripheral T cells recognized is unknown. Researchers report that CD8+ T cells had, on average, more expanded clones than CD4+.

V and J are TRBV5-1 and TRBJ2-1; D tentatively reads TRBD1 or TRBD2 (5 bases each). This TCR was recovered from an adult with an advanced solid tumor such as melanoma, head and neck, liver or kidney cancer. Source: CD4+ or CD8+ T cells sorted from blood, taken in a trial of the OX40 agonist ivuxolimab. The CDR3 spells CASSLALGVKEQFF. For the CDR3, the DNA is TGCGCCAGCAGCTTGGCCTTGGGGGTCAAGGAGCAGTTCTTC.